Detailed here is one T cell receptor beta chain. The data stem from a study of blood T cell repertoires in COVID-19. Study as a whole: The analysed material was cDNA or gDNA that came from T cells, B-cell-depleted T cells, or PBMCs.

As processed by the authors: The authors estimated nucleated cell counts from reference gene primer amplification. TCRdb's table, derived via immunoSEQ multiplex PCR, lists solely in-frame clones and lacks some. That table furnishes V, J and clone size, whereas the DNA furnished D and trimming. The sample has some 100,000 clones; about 84% are singletons. Germline CDR1 reads LGHNA; CDR2 reads YSLEER. V shed 0 bases and J shed 4 bases, with 12 bases lying between them. The CDR3 contains 15 residues. The sample consisted of peripheral blood. The sequence came from a human donor in a cohort sampled during active COVID-19. The chain is built from TRBV4-3 and TRBJ1-1; D uncertain. In DNA, the CDR3 is TGCGCCAGCAGCCAAGATATGGCTACGGGCACTGAAGCTTTCTTT. Its translation: CASSQDMATGTEAFF.